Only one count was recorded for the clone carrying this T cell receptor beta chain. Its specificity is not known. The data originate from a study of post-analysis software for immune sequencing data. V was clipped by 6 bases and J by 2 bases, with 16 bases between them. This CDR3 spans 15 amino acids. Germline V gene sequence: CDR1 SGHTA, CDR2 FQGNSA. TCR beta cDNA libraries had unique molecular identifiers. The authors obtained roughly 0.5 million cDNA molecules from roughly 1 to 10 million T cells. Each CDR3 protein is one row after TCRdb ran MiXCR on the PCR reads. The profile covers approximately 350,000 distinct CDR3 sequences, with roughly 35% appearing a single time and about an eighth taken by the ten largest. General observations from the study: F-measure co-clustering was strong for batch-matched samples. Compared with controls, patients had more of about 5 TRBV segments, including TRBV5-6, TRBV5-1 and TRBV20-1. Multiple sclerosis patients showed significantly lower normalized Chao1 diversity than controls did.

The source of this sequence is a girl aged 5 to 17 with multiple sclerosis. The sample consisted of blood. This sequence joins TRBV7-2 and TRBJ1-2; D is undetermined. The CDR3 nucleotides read TGTGCCAGCAGTTATACGGACCCGAGGAACTATGGCTACACCTTC. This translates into CASSYTDPRNYGYTF.